These T cell receptor beta chains were read from a single sample in a study of OX40 agonist ivuxolimab in advanced cancers. Profiling relied on immunoSEQ multiplex PCR, and the TCRdb table lists in-frame clones only, not all of them. The sample has about 91,000 clones; 84% are singletons. The specimen comprised CD4+ or CD8+ T cells sorted from blood, sampled in a trial of the OX40 agonist ivuxolimab. Receptor source: an adult with an advanced solid tumor such as melanoma, head and neck, liver or kidney cancer. Each CDR3 is given with its conserved first and last residue. D genes are given only for firm matches. Clone sizes are given selectively: once, few, many, or a class where the clone is expanded.

>TRBV28|NA|NA|TRBJ2-3
CASTQAPGTQYF
TGTGCCAGCACCCAGGCGCCAGGTACGCAGTATTTT
>TRBV5-4|NA|NA|TRBJ2-3
CASSFGNPLTDTQYF
TGTGCCAGCAGCTTCGGTAACCCCCTCACAGATACGCAGTATTTT
>TRBV5-1|TRBD1|NA|TRBJ2-2
CASSFGTGGSTGELFF
TGCGCCAGCAGCTTTGGGACAGGGGGTTCCACCGGGGAGCTGTTTTTT
>TRBV28|TRBD1|NA|TRBJ1-4
CASSMDRRFVGKLFF
TGTGCCAGCAGTATGGACAGGAGGTTCGTAGGGAAACTGTTTTTT
>TRBV4-1|TRBD2|few|TRBJ2-5
CASSQDIAAGGPGQETQYF
TGCGCCAGCAGCCAAGATATCGCAGCGGGGGGGCCCGGGCAAGAGACCCAGTACTTC
>TRBV5-4|TRBD2|NA|TRBJ2-3
CASSLGGRARTDTQYF
TGTGCCAGCAGCTTGGGGGGGAGGGCCCGCACAGATACGCAGTATTTT
>TRBV5-1|NA|NA|TRBJ1-4
CASNVGTTGTNEKLFF
TGCGCCAGCAATGTGGGGACAACAGGGACCAATGAAAAACTGTTTTTT
>TRBV6-1|NA|NA|TRBJ1-2
CASLRQDFNYGYTF
TGTGCCAGCCTCAGACAGGACTTTAACTATGGCTACACCTTC
>TRBV29-1|TRBD1|few|TRBJ2-3
CSVGGTGVSDTQYF
TGCAGCGTCGGAGGGACAGGGGTTTCAGATACGCAGTATTTT
>TRBV4-2|NA|NA|TRBJ2-2
CASSLQGIHTGELFF
TGTGCCAGCAGCTTGCAAGGAATCCACACCGGGGAGCTGTTTTTT
>TRBV7-6|NA|NA|TRBJ1-4
CASSSYRDRGEKLFF
TGTGCCAGCAGCTCGTACAGGGATCGGGGTGAAAAACTGTTTTTT
>TRBV6-5|TRBD1|NA|TRBJ1-5
CASSRDRYNQPQHF
TGTGCCAGCAGCCGGGACAGGTATAATCAGCCCCAGCATTTT
>TRBV7-6|TRBD2|NA|TRBJ2-5
CASSLAPGTSGYQETQYF
TGTGCCAGCAGCTTAGCGCCCGGGACTAGCGGATACCAAGAGACCCAGTACTTC
>TRBV28|NA|few|TRBJ1-6
CASFRFGTPGDDNSPLHF
TGTGCCAGCTTCCGATTCGGGACGCCCGGGGACGATAATTCACCCCTCCACTTT
>TRBV19|NA|NA|TRBJ2-5
CASSLGKETQYF
TGTGCCAGTAGCCTGGGGAAAGAGACCCAGTACTTC
>TRBV6-5|TRBD1|NA|TRBJ2-1
CASSSIGDRVKEEQFF
TGTGCCAGCAGTTCAATAGGGGACAGGGTGAAAGAAGAGCAGTTCTTC
>TRBV5-4|TRBD2|NA|TRBJ2-3
CASTMGGLAGAASTDTQYF
TGTGCCAGCACCATGGGGGGACTAGCGGGAGCCGCTAGCACAGATACGCAGTATTTT
>TRBV4-2|TRBD1|once|TRBJ1-1
CASSQEGTGMNTEAFF
TGTGCCAGCAGCCAGGAAGGGACAGGGATGAACACTGAAGCTTTCTTT
>TRBV27|NA|NA|TRBJ2-6
CASSRDNSGANVLTF
TGTGCCAGCAGCAGGGACAACTCTGGGGCCAACGTCCTGACTTTC
>TRBV2|NA|once|TRBJ1-3
CASRGGVFSGNTIYF
TGTGCCAGCAGGGGGGGGGTGTTCTCTGGAAACACCATATATTTT
>TRBV10-2|NA|NA|TRBJ2-5
CASSQTPKETQYF
TGCGCCAGCAGCCAGACTCCTAAAGAGACCCAGTACTTC
>TRBV7-2|NA|NA|TRBJ1-4
CATHPGTANEKLFF
TGTGCCACCCATCCCGGGACGGCTAATGAAAAACTGTTTTTT
>TRBV21-1|NA|NA|TRBJ1-6
CASSKSGGGGPHGSPLHF
TGTGCCAGCAGCAAAAGCGGGGGAGGGGGACCCCATGGTTCACCCCTCCACTTT
>TRBV2|NA|NA|TRBJ1-6
CASSVLNSPLHF
TGTGCCAGCAGTGTCCTCAATTCACCCCTCCACTTT
>TRBV10-2|TRBD1|NA|TRBJ1-1
CASITGGTEAFF
TGCGCCAGCATAACAGGGGGCACTGAAGCTTTCTTT
>TRBV9|TRBD1|NA|TRBJ1-6
CASSVEGAGVSPLHF
TGTGCCAGCAGCGTCGAGGGGGCGGGGGTGTCACCCCTCCACTTT
>TRBV6-5|NA|NA|TRBJ1-4
CASSPQGTNEKLFF
TGTGCCAGCAGTCCCCAGGGGACGAATGAAAAACTGTTTTTT
>TRBV7-3|NA|NA|TRBJ2-5
CASSPQMETQYF
TGTGCCAGCAGCCCTCAAATGGAGACCCAGTACTTC
>TRBV2|NA|NA|TRBJ1-5
CATSRDMSNQPQHF
TGTGCCACATCGAGGGACATGAGCAATCAGCCCCAGCATTTT
>TRBV19|NA|NA|TRBJ1-1
CASSNLRQNTEAFF
TGTGCCAGTAGTAACCTCCGACAGAACACTGAAGCTTTCTTT
>TRBV7-9|NA|NA|TRBJ1-1
CASSLKRADTEAFF
TGTGCCAGCAGCTTAAAAAGGGCGGACACTGAAGCTTTCTTT
>TRBV7-9|NA|NA|TRBJ1-2
CASSANSYGYTF
TGTGCCAGCAGCGCCAACTCATATGGCTACACCTTC
>TRBV1|NA|NA|TRBJ2-1
CTSSQEAVGDNRVDEQFF
TGCACCAGCAGCCAAGAGGCAGTCGGGGACAATAGGGTGGATGAGCAGTTCTTC
>TRBV27|NA|few|TRBJ1-5
CASSCTWPQHF
TGTGCCAGCAGTTGTACCTGGCCCCAGCATTTT
>TRBV5-6|NA|NA|TRBJ1-1
CASTRGGATEAFF
TGTGCCAGCACCAGGGGTGGGGCCACTGAAGCTTTCTTT
>TRBV18|NA|NA|TRBJ1-2
CASSDSRRGYTF
TGTGCCAGCTCAGACAGTCGTAGGGGCTACACCTTC
>TRBV6-1|NA|NA|TRBJ1-5
CASSEMGLSNQPQHF
TGTGCCAGCAGTGAAATGGGGCTTAGCAATCAGCCCCAGCATTTT
>TRBV14|NA|NA|TRBJ1-6
CASSPQMTSTLHF
TGTGCCAGCAGCCCCCAAATGACTTCCACCCTCCACTTT
>TRBV6-1|NA|once|TRBJ2-5
CASIPAEETQYF
TGTGCCAGCATTCCAGCAGAAGAGACCCAGTACTTC
>TRBV10-1|NA|NA|TRBJ1-2
CARTLNYGYTF
TGCGCCAGGACACTTAACTATGGCTACACCTTC
>TRBV12-2|NA|NA|TRBJ1-5
CASRSYRGADQPQHF
TGTGCAAGTCGCTCATACAGGGGAGCCGATCAGCCCCAGCATTTT
>TRBV6-6|NA|NA|TRBJ2-1
CASSRRGDEQFF
TGTGCCAGCAGTCGGAGGGGCGATGAGCAGTTCTTC
>TRBV5-1|NA|NA|TRBJ2-2
CASSYSSTSNTGELFF
TGCGCCAGCAGCTACTCCTCGACATCAAACACCGGGGAGCTGTTTTTT
>TRBV6-1|NA|NA|TRBJ1-6
CASSEDRESSPLHF
TGTGCCAGCAGTGAAGACAGGGAAAGTTCACCCCTCCACTTT
>TRBV7-8|NA|NA|TRBJ2-2
CASSFFRTGELFF
TGTGCCAGCAGCTTCTTCCGAACAGGGGAGCTGTTTTTT
>TRBV4-2|TRBD2|NA|TRBJ2-7
CASSQGGGSSYEQYF
TGTGCCAGCAGCCAAGGCGGGGGGAGCTCCTACGAGCAGTACTTC
>TRBV25-1|NA|NA|TRBJ2-5
CASSAYSPETQYF
TGTGCCAGCAGTGCCTACAGTCCCGAGACCCAGTACTTC
>TRBV6-6|NA|NA|TRBJ1-4
CASKNEKLFF
TGTGCCAGCAAGAATGAAAAACTGTTTTTT
>TRBV6-5|TRBD2|NA|TRBJ2-1
CASSSTSGGYNEQFF
TGTGCCAGCAGCTCTACTAGCGGGGGTTACAATGAGCAGTTCTTC
>TRBV27|NA|NA|TRBJ1-5
CASSLSGQGGQPQHF
TGTGCCAGCAGTTTATCGGGGCAGGGAGGCCAGCCCCAGCATTTT